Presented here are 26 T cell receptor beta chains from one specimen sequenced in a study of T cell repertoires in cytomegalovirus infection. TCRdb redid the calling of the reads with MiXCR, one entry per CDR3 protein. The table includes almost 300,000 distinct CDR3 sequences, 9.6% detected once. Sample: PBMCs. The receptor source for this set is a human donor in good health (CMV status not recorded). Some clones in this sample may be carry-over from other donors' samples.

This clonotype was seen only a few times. The DNA for the CDR3 is TGTGCCATCAGTGCCGGGACAGGGGGCGACGAGCAGTACGTC. Translation: CAISAGTGGDEQYV. The chain employs TRBV10-3 and TRBJ2-7; 12 bases fit TRBD1. V was clipped by 4 bases and J by 5 bases; unmatched bases: 3. Looked up from germline, CDR1 is ENHRY and CDR2 is SYGVKD. This CDR3 is built from 14 residues.

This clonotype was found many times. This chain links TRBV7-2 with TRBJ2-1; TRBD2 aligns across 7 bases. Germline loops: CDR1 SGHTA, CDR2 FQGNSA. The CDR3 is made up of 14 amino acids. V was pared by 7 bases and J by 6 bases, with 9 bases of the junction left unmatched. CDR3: CASTWERGRNEQFF. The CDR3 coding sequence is TGTGCCAGCACCTGGGAGCGGGGCCGCAATGAGCAGTTCTTC. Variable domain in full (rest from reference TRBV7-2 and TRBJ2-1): GAGVSQSPSNKVTEKGKDVELRCDPISGHTALYWYRQSLGQGLEFLIYFQGNSAPDKSGLPSDRFSAERTGGSVSTLTIQRTQQEDSAVYLCASTWERGRNEQFFGPGTRLTVL.

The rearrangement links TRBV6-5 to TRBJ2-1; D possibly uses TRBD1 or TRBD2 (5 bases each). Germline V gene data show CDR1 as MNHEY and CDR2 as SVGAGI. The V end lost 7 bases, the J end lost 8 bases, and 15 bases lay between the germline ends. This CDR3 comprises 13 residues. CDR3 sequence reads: CASTPGPVDEQFF. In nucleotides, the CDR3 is TGTGCCAGCACTCCGGGGCCCGTCGATGAGCAGTTCTTC.

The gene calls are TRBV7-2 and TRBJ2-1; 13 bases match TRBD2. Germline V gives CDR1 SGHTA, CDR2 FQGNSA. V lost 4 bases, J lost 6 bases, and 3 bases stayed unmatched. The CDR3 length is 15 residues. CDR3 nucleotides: TGTGCCAGCAGCTCGGGACTAGCGGGGTCCAATGAGCAGTTCTTC. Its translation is CASSSGLAGSNEQFF.

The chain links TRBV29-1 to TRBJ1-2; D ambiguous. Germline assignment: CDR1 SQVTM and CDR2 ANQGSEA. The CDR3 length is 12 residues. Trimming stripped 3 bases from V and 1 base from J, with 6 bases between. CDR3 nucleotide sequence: TGCAGCGTTGACGCAATTAACTATGGCTACACCTTC. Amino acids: CSVDAINYGYTF.

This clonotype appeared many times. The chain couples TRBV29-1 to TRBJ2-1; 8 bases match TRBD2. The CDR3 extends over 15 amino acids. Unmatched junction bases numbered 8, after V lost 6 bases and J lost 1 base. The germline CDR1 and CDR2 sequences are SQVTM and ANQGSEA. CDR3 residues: CSVPGGAGSYNEQFF. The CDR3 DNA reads TGCAGCGTCCCGGGGGGGGCCGGTTCCTACAATGAGCAGTTCTTC.

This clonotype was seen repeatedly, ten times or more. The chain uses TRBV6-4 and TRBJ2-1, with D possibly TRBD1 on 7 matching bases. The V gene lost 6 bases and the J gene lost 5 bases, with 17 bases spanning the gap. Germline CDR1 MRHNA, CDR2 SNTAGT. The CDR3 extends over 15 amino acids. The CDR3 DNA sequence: TGTGCCAGCAGAAAATACAGGGGAGGAGACAATGAGCAGTTCTTC. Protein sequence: CASRKYRGGDNEQFF.

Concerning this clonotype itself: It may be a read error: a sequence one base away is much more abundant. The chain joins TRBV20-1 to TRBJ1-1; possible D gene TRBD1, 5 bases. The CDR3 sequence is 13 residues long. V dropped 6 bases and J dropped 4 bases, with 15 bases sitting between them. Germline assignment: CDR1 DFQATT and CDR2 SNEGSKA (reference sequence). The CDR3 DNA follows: TGCAGTGCCCCCCCCTCTACAGGCACTGAAGCTTTCTTT. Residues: CSAPPSTGTEAFF.

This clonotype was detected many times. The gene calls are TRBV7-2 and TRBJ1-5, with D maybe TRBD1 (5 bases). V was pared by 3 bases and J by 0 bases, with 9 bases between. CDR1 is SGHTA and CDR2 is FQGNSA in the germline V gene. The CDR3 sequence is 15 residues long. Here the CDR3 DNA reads TGTGCCAGCAGCTTTCAGGGAGTTAGCAATCAGCCCCAGCATTTT. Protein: CASSFQGVSNQPQHF.

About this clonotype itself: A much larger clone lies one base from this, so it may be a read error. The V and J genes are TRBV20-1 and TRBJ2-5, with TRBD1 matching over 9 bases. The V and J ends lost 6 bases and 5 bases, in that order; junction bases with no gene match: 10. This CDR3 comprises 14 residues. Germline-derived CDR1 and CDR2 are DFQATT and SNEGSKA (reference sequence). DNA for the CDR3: TGCAGTGCGAGAATGGGGACAGGGCCTGAGACCCAGTACTTC. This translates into CSARMGTGPETQYF.

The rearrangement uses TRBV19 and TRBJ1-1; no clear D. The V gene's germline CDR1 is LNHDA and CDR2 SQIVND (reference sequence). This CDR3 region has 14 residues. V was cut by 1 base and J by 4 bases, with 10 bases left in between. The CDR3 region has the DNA TGTGCCAGTAGTATAGGCCCGGGTGGCACTGAAGCTTTCTTT. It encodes CASSIGPGGTEAFF.

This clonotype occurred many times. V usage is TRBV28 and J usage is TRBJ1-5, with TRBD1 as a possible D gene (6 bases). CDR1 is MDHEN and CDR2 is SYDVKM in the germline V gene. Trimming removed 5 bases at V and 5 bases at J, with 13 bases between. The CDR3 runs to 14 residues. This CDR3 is CASSPPGADQPQHF. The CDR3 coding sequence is TGTGCCAGCAGTCCTCCGGGGGCGGATCAGCCCCAGCATTTT.

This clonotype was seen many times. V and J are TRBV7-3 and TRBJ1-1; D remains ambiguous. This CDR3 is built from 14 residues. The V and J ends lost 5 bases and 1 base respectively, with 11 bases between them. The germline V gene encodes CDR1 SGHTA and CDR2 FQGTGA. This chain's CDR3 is CASSPNGRNTEAFF. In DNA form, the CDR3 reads TGTGCCAGCAGCCCTAACGGGAGGAACACTGAAGCTTTCTTT.

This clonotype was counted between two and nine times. The CDR3 DNA reads TGCAGTGCTAGGGACAGGGGGCAACCCCAAACCGGGGAGCTGTTTTTT. Translated: CSARDRGQPQTGELFF. This sequence joins TRBV20-1 and TRBJ2-2; the match to TRBD1 covers 11 bases. Germline CDR1 reads DFQATT; CDR2 reads SNEGSKA (reference sequence). The V and J ends lost 3 bases and 5 bases, in that order; junction bases with no gene match: 8. This CDR3 comprises 16 residues.

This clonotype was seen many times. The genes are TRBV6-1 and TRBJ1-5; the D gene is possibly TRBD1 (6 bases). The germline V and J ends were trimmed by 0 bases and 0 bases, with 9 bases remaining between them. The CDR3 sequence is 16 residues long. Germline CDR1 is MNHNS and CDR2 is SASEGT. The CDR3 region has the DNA TGTGCCAGCAGTGAAGCGACAGGACATAGCAATCAGCCCCAGCATTTT. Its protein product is CASSEATGHSNQPQHF.

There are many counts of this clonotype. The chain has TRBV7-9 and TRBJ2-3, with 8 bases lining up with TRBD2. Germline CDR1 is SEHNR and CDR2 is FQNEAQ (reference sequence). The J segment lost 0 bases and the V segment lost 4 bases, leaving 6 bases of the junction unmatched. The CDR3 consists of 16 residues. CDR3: CASSSLRGASTDTQYF. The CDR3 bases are TGTGCCAGCAGCTCACTGCGGGGGGCGAGCACAGATACGCAGTATTTT.

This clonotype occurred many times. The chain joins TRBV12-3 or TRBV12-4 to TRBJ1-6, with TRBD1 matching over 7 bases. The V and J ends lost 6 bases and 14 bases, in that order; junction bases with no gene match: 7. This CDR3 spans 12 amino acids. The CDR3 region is CASSRQGITLHF. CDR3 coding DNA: TGTGCCAGCAGCCGACAGGGTATCACCCTCCACTTT.

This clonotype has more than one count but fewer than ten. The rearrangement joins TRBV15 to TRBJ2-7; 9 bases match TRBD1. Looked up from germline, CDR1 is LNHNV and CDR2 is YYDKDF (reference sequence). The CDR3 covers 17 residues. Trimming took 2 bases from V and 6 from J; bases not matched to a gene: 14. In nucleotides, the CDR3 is TGTGCCACCAGCAGACGAGTTGGCGGGACAGGGTTTCTCGAGCAGTACTTC. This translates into CATSRRVGGTGFLEQYF.

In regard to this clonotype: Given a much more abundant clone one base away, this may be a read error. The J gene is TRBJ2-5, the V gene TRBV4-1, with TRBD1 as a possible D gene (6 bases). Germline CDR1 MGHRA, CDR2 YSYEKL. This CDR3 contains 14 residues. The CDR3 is CASSSFAGAETQYF. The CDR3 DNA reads TGTGCCAGCAGCTCCTTCGCAGGGGCGGAGACCCAGTACTTC.

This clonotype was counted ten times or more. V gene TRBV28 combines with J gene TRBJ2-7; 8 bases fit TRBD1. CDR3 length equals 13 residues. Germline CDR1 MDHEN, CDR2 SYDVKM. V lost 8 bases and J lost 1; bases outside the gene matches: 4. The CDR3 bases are TGTGCCAGCGGAACAGGGGGATCCTACGAGCAGTACGTC. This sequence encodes CASGTGGSYEQYV.

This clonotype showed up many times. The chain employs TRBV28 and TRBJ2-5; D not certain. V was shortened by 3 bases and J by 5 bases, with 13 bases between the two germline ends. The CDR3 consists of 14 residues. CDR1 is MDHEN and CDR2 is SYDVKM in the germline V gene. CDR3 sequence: CASSLAPIEETQYF. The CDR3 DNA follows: TGTGCCAGCAGTTTGGCACCGATTGAGGAGACCCAGTACTTC.

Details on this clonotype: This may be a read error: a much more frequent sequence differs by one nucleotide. In DNA, the CDR3 is TGTGCCAGCAGTTGCTCGGGGGACAGGGGTGGATCACCCCTCCACTTT. As protein: CASSCSGDRGGSPLHF. The chain uses TRBV6-5 and TRBJ1-6, with 10 bases fitting TRBD1. Germline CDR1 is MNHEY and CDR2 is SVGAGI. This CDR3 region has 16 residues. V lost 4 bases and J lost 10; bases outside the gene matches: 10.

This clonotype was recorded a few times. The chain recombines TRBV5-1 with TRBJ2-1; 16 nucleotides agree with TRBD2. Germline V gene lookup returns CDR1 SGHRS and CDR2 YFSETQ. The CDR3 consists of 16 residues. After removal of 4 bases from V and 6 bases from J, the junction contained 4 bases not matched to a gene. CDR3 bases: TGCGCCAGCAGCCCGGGGACTAGCGGGGGGGCCAATGAGCAGTTCTTC. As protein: CASSPGTSGGANEQFF.

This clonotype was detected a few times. CDR3 bases: TGCAGTGCTAGCGGGGGGGGAGGCACAGATACGCAGTATTTT. Translating it yields CSASGGGGTDTQYF. The chain recombines TRBV20-1 with TRBJ2-3; 8 bases agree with TRBD2. V dropped 3 bases and J dropped 1; count of bases not matched to a gene: 3. The CDR3 totals 14 residues. From germline, CDR1 is DFQATT and CDR2 SNEGSKA (reference sequence).

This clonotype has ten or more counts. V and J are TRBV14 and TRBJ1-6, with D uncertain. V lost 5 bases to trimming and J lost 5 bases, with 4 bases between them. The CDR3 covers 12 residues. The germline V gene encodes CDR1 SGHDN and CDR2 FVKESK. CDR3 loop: CASSSHNSPLHF. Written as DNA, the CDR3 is TGTGCCAGCAGCTCTCATAATTCACCCCTCCACTTT.

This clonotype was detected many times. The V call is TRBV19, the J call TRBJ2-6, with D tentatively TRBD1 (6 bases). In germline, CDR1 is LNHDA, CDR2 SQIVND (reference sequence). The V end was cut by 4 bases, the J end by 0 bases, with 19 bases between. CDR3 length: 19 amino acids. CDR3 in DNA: TGTGCCAGTAGTACGTTTCGGGCAGGGGTCTACTCTGGGGCCAACGTCCTGACTTTC. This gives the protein CASSTFRAGVYSGANVLTF.